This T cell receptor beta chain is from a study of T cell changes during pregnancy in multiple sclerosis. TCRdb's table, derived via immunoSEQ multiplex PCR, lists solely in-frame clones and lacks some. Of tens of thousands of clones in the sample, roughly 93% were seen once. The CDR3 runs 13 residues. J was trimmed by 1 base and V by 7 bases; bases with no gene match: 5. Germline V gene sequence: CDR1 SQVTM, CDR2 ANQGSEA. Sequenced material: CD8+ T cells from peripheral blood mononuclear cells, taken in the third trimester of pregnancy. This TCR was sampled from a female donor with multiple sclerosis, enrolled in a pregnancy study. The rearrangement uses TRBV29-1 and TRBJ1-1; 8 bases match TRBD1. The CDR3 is CSGRDRGNTEAFF. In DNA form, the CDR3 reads TGCAGCGGCCGTGACAGGGGGAACACTGAAGCTTTCTTT.